The clone carrying this T cell receptor beta chain was counted only a few times. The entry originates in a study of CD8+ T cells in alopecia areata. cDNA serving as the sequencing template came from extracted, reverse transcribed RNA. TCRdb's copy holds only in-frame clones and misses some; the assay was immunoSEQ multiplex PCR. This sample yields some 240,000 clones, of which 50% to 60% are seen a single time; 0.4% to 0.55% belongs to the top ten. Germline CDR1 reads SNHLY; CDR2 reads FYNNEI. V lost 3 bases and J lost 2, with 8 bases in between. This CDR3 spans 15 amino acids. This chain connects TRBV2 to TRBJ2-6; D gene uncertain. The clonotype was recovered from a human donor with alopecia areata. The starting material was CD4+ T cells sorted from blood, obtained at week 0. The DNA for the CDR3 is TGTGCCAGCAGTGACCAGTCCCCTGGGGCCAACGTCCTGACTTTC. Translated: CASSDQSPGANVLTF.